This T cell receptor (beta chain) was observed in a study of blood T cell repertoires in COVID-19. On the study more broadly: The study drew acute and convalescent COVID-19 samples from the United States, Italy and Spain. Nucleic acid was either cDNA or gDNA, and it came from T cells, B-cell-depleted T cells, or PBMCs.

Authors' data handling: Reference gene primer amplification gave nucleated cell count estimates. Some clones are missing from TCRdb's copy, which holds only in-frame ones; the method was immunoSEQ multiplex PCR. V, J and clone size derive from that table, while D and trimming were established from the DNA sequence. The data hold fewer than 85,000 clones, with around 80% observed a single time. The V and J ends lost 0 bases and 6 bases, in that order; junction bases with no gene match: 3. CDR3 length equals 15 residues. Germline CDR1 is SGHDN and CDR2 is FVKESK. The chain combines TRBV14 with TRBJ2-1; 9 bases are shared with TRBD2. What was sequenced was peripheral blood. This TCR came from a human donor in a cohort sampled during active COVID-19. CDR3 residues: CASSQESGGTNEQFF. In DNA form, the CDR3 reads TGTGCCAGCAGCCAAGAAAGCGGGGGGACCAATGAGCAGTTCTTC.